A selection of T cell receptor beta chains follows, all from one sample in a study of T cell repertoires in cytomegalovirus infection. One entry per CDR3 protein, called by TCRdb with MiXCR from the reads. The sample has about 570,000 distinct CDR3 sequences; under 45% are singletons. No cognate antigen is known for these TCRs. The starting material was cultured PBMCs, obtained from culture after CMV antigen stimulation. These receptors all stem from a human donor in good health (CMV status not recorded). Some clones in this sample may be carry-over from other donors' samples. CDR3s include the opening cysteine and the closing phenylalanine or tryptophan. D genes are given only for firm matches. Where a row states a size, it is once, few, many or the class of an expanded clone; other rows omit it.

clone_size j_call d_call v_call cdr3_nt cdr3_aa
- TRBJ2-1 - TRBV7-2 TGTGCCAGCAGCTTAGCAACCATCCCTGCTATCCAGTTCTTC CASSLATIPAIQFF
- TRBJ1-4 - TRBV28 TGTGCCAGCAGTTTAAGTACCGAAAAACTGTTTTTT CASSLSTEKLFF
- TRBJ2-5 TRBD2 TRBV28 TGTGCCAGCAGTCCCATGACTAGCGGGGGCCGGGACACCCAGTACTTC CASSPMTSGGRDTQYF
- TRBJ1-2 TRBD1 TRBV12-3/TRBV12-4 TGTGCCAGCAGTTTAGTCCAGGGGGCCGGTGGCTACACCTTC CASSLVQGAGGYTF
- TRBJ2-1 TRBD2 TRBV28 TGTGCCAGCAGTAGTCCAGCGGGACGGAGCTACAATGAGCAGTTCTTC CASSSPAGRSYNEQFF
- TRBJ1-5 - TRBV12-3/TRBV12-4 TGTGCCAGCACCCCAGGGTCGAGCAATCAGCCCCAGCATTTT CASTPGSSNQPQHF
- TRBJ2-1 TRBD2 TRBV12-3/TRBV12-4 TGTGCCAGCAGCCGTAGCTCTGGGGGGAGGGCCCGCAATGAGCAGTTCTTC CASSRSSGGRARNEQFF
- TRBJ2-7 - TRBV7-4 TGTGCCAGCAGCCCCTCGAGCTTCGAGCAGTACTTC CASSPSSFEQYF
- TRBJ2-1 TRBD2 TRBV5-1 TGCGCCAGCAGCTTGGGACTAGCCCATGGCAATGAGCAGTTCTTC CASSLGLAHGNEQFF
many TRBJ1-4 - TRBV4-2 TGTGCCAGCAGATACAGCGTCCGTAATGAAAAACTGTTTTTT CASRYSVRNEKLFF
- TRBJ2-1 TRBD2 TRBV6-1 TGTGCCAGCAGTGAAAGGCTCTGGGGAGCGGGAGAGGTTAATGAGCAGTTCTTC CASSERLWGAGEVNEQFF
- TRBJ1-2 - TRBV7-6 TGTGCCAGCAGCTGGACGGAGACTTTGGGATATGGCTACACCTTC CASSWTETLGYGYTF